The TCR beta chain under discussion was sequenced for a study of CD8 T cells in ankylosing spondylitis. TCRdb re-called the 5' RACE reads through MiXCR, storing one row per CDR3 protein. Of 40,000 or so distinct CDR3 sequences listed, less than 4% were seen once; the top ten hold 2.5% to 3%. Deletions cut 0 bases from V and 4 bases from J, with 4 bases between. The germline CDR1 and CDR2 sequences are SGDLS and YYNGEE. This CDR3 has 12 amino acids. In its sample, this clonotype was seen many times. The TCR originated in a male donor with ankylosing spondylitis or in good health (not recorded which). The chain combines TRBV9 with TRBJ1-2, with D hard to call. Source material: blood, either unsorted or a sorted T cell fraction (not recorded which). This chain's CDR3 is CASSVDAYGYTF. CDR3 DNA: TGTGCCAGCAGCGTAGACGCCTATGGCTACACCTTC.